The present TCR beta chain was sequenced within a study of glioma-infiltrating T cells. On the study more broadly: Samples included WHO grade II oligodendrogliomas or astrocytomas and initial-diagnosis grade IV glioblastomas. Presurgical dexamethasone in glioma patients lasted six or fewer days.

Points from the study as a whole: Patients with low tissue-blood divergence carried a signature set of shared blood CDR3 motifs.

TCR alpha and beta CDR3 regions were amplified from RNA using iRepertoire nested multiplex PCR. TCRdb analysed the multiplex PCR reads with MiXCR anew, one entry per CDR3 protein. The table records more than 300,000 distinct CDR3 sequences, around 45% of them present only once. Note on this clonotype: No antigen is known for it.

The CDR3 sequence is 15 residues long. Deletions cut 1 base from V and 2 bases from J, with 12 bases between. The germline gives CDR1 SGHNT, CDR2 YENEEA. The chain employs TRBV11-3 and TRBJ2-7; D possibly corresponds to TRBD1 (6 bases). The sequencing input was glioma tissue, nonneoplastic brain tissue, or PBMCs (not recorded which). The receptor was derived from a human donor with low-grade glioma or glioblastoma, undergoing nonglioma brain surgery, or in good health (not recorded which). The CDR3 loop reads CASSLGGPGAYEQYF. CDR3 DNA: TGTGCCAGCAGCTTAGGAGGGCCAGGGGCCTACGAGCAGTACTTC.